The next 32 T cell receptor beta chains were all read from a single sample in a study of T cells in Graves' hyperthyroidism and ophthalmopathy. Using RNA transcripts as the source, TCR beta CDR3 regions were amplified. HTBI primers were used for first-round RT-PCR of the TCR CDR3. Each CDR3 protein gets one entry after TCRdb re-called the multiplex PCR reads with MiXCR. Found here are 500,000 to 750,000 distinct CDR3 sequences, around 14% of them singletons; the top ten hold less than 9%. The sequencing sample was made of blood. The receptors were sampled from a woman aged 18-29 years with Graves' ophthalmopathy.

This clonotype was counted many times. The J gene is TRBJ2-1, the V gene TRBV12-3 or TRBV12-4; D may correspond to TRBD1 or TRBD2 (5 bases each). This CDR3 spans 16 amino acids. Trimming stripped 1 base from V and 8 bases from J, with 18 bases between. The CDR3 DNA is TGTGCCAGCAGTTTAGGGGGTACTAGGGGTGGAGATGAGCAGTTCTTC. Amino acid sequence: CASSLGGTRGGDEQFF.

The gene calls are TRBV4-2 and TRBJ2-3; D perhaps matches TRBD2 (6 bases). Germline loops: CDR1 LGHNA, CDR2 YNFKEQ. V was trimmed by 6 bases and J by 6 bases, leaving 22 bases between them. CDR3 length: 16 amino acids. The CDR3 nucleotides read TGTGCCAGCAGACCGGAGGGGACCAGTAGAGGGGATACGCAGTATTTT. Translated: CASRPEGTSRGDTQYF.

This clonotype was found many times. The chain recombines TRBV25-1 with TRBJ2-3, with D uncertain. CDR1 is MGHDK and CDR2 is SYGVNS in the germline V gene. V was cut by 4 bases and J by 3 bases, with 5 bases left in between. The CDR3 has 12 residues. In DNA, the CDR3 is TGTGCCAGCAGTGCCCCTACAGATACGCAGTATTTT. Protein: CASSAPTDTQYF.

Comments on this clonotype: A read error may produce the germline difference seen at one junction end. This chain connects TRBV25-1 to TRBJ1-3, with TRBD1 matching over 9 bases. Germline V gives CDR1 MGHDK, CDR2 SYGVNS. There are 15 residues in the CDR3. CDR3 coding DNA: TGTGCCAGCTCGAGGACAGGGGTGGCTGGAAACACCATGTATTTT. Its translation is CASSRTGVAGNTMYF.

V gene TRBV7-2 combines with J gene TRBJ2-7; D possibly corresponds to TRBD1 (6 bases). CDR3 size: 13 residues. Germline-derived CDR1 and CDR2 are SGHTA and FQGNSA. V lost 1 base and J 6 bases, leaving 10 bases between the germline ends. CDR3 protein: CASSLGQGTEQYF. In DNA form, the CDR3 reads TGTGCCAGCAGCTTAGGGCAGGGGACCGAGCAGTACTTC.

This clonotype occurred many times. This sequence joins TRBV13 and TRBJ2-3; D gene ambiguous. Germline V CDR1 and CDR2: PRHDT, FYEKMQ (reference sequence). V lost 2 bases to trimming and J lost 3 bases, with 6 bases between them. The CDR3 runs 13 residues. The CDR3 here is CASSLFLTDTQYF. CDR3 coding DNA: TGTGCCAGCAGCTTATTTTTGACAGATACGCAGTATTTT.

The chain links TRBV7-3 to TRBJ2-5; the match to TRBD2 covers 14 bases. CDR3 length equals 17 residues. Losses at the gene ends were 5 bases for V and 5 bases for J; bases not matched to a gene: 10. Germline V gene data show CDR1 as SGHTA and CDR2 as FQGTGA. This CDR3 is CASSPTGTSGRYETQYF. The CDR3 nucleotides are TGTGCCAGCAGCCCCACCGGGACTAGCGGGAGATATGAGACCCAGTACTTC.

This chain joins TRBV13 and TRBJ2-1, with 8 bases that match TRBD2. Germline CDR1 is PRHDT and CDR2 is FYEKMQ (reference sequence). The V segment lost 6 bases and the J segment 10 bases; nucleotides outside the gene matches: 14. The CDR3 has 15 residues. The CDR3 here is CASRFTSGTPDEQFF. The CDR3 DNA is TGTGCCAGCAGATTTACTAGCGGCACTCCCGACGAGCAGTTCTTC.

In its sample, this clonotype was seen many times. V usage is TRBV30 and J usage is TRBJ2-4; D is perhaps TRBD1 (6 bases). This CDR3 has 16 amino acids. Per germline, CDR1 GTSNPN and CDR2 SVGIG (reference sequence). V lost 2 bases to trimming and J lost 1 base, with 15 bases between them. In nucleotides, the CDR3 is TGTGCCTGGAGTTTGGACCTTACAGGGGCCAAAAACATTCAGTACTTC. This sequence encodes CAWSLDLTGAKNIQYF.

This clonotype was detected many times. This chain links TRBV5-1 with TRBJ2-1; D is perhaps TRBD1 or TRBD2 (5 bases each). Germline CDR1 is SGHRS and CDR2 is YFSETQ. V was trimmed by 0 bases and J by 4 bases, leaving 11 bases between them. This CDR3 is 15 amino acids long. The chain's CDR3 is CASSLDGTEYNEQFF. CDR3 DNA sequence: TGCGCCAGCAGCTTGGACGGGACGGAATACAATGAGCAGTTCTTC.

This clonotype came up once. The CDR3 reads CASSSGNGASYNEQYF. CDR3 DNA: TGCGCCAGCAGCAGCGGGAACGGGGCCTCCTACAATGAGCAGTACTTC. The rearrangement joins TRBV5-1 to TRBJ2-1; 7 nucleotides line up with TRBD2. Gene TRBJ2-7 matches the end of the DNA better, so the J call may be wrong. Germline CDR1 is SGHRS and CDR2 is YFSETQ. The CDR3 has 16 amino acids.

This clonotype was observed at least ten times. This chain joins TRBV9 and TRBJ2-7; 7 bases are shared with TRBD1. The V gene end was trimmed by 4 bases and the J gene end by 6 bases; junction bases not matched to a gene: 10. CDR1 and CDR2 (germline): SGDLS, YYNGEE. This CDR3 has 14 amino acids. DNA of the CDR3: TGTGCCAGCAGCTCCCGGGACAGAACGGGCGAGCAGTACTTC. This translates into CASSSRDRTGEQYF.

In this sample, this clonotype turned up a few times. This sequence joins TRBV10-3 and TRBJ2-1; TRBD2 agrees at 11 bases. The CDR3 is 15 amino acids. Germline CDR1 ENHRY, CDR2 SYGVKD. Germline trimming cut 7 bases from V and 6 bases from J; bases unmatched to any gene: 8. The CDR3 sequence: CAITLAGGLGNEQFF. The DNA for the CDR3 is TGTGCCATCACTCTAGCGGGAGGTCTGGGCAATGAGCAGTTCTTC.

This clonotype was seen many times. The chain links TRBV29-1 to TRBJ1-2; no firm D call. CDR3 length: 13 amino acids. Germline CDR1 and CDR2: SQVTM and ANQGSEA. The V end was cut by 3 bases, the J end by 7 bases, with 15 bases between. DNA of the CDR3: TGCAGCGTTGACCTCTCCCATGGAAGTGGCTACACCTTC. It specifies CSVDLSHGSGYTF. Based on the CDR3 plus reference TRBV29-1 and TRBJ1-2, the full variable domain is SAVISQKPSRDICQRGTSLTIQCQVDSQVTMMFWYRQQPGQSLTLIATANQGSEATYESGFVIDKFPISRPNLTFSTLTVSNMSPEDSSIYLCSVDLSHGSGYTFGSGTRLTVV.

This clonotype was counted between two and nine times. The CDR3 loop is CASSPPGTGIYEQYF. The CDR3, as DNA: TGTGCCAGCTCACCACCCGGGACAGGGATCTACGAGCAGTACTTC. V and J are TRBV18 and TRBJ2-7; 9 bases match TRBD1. The germline gives CDR1 KGHSH, CDR2 LQKENI. The CDR3 is 15 residues long. Germline trimming cut 0 bases from V and 3 bases from J; bases unmatched to any gene: 3.

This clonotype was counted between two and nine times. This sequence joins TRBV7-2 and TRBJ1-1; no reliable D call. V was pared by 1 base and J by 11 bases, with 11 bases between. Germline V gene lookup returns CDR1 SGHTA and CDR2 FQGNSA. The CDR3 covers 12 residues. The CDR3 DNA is TGTGCCAGCAGCTTAGTGGCAGGAGGGGCTTTCTTT. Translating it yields CASSLVAGGAFF.

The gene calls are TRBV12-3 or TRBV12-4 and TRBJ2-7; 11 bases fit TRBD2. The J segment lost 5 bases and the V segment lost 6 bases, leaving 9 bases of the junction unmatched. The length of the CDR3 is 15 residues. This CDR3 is CASSSTSGSMDEQYF. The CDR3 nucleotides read TGTGCCAGCAGCTCCACTAGCGGGAGCATGGACGAGCAGTACTTC.

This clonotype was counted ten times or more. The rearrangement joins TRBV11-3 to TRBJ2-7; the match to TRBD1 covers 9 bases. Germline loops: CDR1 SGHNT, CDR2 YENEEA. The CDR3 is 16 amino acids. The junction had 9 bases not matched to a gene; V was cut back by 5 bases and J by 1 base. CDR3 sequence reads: CASSLNTGGGSYEQYF. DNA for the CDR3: TGTGCCAGCAGCCTAAACACAGGGGGCGGGTCCTACGAGCAGTACTTC.

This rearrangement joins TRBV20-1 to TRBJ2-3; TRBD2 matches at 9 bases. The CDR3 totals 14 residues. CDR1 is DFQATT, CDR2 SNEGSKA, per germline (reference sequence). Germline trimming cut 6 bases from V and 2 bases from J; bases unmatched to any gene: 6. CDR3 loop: CSAFLAGYTDTQYF. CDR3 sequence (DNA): TGCAGTGCGTTCCTAGCGGGGTACACAGATACGCAGTATTTT.

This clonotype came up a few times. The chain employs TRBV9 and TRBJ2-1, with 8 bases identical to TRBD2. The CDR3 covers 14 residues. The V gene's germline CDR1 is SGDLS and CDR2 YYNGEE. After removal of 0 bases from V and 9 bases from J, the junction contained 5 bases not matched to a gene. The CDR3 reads CASSVAGGPSEQFF. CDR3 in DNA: TGTGCCAGCAGCGTAGCGGGAGGGCCATCTGAGCAGTTCTTC.

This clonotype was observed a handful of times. The CDR3 nucleotides are TGTGCCAGCAGTGCAAAACGGGGGGGCAGGGTGTTAAGTGGCACAGATACGCAGTATTTT. Its protein is CASSAKRGGRVLSGTDTQYF. The V gene is TRBV6-1, the J gene TRBJ2-3, with 8 nucleotides matching TRBD2. V was pared by 4 bases and J by 1 base, with 19 bases of the junction left unmatched. Germline lookup yields CDR1 MNHNS and CDR2 SASEGT. CDR3 length: 20 residues.

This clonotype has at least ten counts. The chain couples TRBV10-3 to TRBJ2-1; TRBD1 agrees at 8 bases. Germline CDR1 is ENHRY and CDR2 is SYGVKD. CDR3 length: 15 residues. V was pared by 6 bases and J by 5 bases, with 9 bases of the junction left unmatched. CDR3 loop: CAIRVTGGNNNEQFF. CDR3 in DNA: TGTGCCATCAGAGTTACAGGGGGGAACAACAATGAGCAGTTCTTC.

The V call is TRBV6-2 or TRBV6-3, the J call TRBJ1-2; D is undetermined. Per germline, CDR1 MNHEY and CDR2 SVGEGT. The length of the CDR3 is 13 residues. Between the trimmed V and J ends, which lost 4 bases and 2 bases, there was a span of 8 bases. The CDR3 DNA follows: TGTGCCAGCAGTTCGACTACCAACTATGGCTACACCTTC. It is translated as CASSSTTNYGYTF.

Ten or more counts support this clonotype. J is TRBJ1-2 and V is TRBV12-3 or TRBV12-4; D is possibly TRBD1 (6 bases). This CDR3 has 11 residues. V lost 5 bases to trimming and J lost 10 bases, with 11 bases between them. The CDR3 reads CASSPGGDYTF. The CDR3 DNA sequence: TGTGCCAGCAGTCCCGGGGGCGACTACACCTTC.

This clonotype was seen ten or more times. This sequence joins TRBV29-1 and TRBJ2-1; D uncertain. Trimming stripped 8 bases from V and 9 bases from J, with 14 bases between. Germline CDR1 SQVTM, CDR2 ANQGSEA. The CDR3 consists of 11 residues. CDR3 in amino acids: CSIGGYREQFF. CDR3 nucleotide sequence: TGCAGCATAGGTGGGTATCGTGAGCAGTTCTTC.

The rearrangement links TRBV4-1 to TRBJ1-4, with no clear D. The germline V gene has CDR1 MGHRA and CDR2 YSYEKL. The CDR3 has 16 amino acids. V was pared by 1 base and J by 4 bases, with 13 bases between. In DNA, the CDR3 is TGCGCCAGCAGCCAAGGTTGGGCAGGCAGTAATGAAAAACTGTTTTTT. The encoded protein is CASSQGWAGSNEKLFF.

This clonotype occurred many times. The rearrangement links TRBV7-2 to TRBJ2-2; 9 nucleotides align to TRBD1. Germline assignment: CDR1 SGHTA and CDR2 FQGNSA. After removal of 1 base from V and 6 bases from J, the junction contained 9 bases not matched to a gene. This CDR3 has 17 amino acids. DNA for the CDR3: TGTGCCAGCAGCTTAGGGCCGGGACAGGGAGGGGCCGGGGAGCTGTTTTTT. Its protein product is CASSLGPGQGGAGELFF.

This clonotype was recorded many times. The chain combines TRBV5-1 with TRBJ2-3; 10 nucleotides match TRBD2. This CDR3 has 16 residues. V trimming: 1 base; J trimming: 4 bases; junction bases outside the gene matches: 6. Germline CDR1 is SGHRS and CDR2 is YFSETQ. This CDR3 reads CASSLLGTSVPDTQYF. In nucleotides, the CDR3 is TGCGCCAGCAGCTTGCTCGGGACTAGCGTACCAGATACGCAGTATTTT.

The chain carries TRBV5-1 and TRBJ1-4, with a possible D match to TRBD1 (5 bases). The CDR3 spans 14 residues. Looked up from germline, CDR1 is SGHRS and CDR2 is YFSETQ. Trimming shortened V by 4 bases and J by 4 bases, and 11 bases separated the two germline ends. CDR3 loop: CASSRSGGNEKLFF. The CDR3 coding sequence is TGCGCCAGCAGCCGGTCGGGGGGTAATGAAAAACTGTTTTTT.

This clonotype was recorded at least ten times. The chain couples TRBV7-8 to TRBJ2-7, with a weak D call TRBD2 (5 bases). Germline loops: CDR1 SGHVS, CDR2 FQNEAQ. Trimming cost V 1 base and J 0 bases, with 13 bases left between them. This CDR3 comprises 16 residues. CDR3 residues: CASSLGPEGRSYEQYF. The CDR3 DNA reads TGTGCCAGCAGCTTAGGGCCCGAGGGTCGCTCCTACGAGCAGTACTTC.

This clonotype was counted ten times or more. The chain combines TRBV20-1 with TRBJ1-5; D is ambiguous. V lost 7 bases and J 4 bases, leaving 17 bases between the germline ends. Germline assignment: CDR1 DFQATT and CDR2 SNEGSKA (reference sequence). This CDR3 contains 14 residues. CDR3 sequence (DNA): TGCAGTGTTCCCTCGTGGCAGCGGAATCAGCCCCAGCATTTT. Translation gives CSVPSWQRNQPQHF.

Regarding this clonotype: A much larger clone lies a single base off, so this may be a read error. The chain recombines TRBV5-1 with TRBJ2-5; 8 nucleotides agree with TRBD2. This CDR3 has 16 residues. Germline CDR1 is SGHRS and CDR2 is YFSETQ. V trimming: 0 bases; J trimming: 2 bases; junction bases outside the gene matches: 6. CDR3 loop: CASSLATIAGQETQYF. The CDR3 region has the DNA TGCGCCAGCAGCTTGGCCACAATAGCGGGACAAGAGACCCAGTACTTC.